Only one count was recorded for the clone carrying this T cell receptor beta chain. Per the study methods: Estimated nucleated cell counts came from reference gene primer amplification. The method was immunoSEQ multiplex PCR; TCRdb's version includes in-frame clones alone and lacks a portion of them. V, J and clone size reflect that table, while D and trimming were determined from the DNA. The profile shows around 250,000 clones, around 83% of them singletons. This CDR3 is 16 amino acids long. CDR1 and CDR2 from the germline V gene are MDHEN and SYDVKM. V gave up 6 bases and J gave up 4 bases, with 19 bases separating them. The sample belongs to a study of blood T cell repertoires in COVID-19. Whole-study context: Sources were T cells, B-cell-depleted T cells, or PBMCs; the material itself was cDNA or gDNA.

This chain links TRBV28 with TRBJ2-1, with D maybe TRBD2 (6 bases). The material sequenced was peripheral blood. The TCR sequence derives from an older man with acute or convalescent COVID-19. The CDR3 reads CASRGDSLKLYNEQFF. The CDR3 bases are TGTGCCAGCAGGGGGGACTCCCTAAAACTTTACAATGAGCAGTTCTTC.